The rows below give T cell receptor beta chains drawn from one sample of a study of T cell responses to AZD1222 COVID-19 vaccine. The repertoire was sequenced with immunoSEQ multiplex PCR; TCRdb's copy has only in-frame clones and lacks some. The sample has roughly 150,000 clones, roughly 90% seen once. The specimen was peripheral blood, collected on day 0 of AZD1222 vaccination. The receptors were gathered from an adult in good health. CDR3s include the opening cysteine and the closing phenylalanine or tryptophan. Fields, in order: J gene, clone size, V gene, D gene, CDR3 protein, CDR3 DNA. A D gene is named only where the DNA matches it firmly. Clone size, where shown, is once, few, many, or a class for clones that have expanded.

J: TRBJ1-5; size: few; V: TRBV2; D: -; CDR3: CASRTGFSPNQPQHF; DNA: TGTGCCAGCAGAACCGGGTTTAGCCCCAATCAGCCCCAGCATTTT
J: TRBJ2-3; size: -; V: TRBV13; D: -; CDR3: CASSPSVENTQYF; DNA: TGTGCCAGCAGCCCGAGTGTAGAGAATACGCAGTATTTT
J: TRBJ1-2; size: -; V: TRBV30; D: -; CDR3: CAWSYGTISYGYTF; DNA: TGTGCCTGGAGCTACGGGACGATTAGCTATGGCTACACCTTC
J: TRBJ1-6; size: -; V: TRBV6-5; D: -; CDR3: CASLGRVDSPLHF; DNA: TGTGCCAGCCTCGGCAGGGTGGATTCACCCCTCCACTTT
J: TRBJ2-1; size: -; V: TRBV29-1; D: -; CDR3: CSVEGTNSYNEQFF; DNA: TGCAGCGTGGAGGGGACAAATTCCTACAATGAGCAGTTCTTC
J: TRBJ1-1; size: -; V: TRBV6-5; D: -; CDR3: CASRGDSLYTEAFF; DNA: TGTGCCAGCAGAGGGGATTCGTTGTACACTGAAGCTTTCTTT
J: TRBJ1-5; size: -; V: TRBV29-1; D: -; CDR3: CSVVSQRNQPQHF; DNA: TGCAGCGTCGTCAGTCAGCGCAATCAGCCCCAGCATTTT
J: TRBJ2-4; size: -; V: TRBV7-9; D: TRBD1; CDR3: CASRRQGAQDIQYF; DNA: TGTGCCAGCAGACGACAGGGGGCGCAGGACATTCAGTACTTC
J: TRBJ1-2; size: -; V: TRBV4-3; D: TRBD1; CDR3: CASSQVGTGDGYTF; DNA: TGCGCCAGCAGCCAAGTCGGGACAGGGGATGGCTACACCTTC
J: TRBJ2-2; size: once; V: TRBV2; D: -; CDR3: CASSPSTNRDTGELFF; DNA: TGTGCCAGCTCACCTTCGACAAATAGGGACACCGGGGAGCTGTTTTTT
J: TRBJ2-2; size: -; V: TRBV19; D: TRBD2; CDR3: CASSDLLAGGGTGELFF; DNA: TGTGCCAGTAGTGACCTTCTAGCGGGAGGAGGTACCGGGGAGCTGTTTTTT
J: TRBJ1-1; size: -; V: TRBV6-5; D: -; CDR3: CASGTVNTEAFF; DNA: TGTGCCAGCGGGACGGTGAACACTGAAGCTTTCTTT
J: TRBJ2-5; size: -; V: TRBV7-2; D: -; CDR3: CASSFGGVQETQYF; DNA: TGTGCCAGCAGCTTCGGTGGGGTTCAAGAGACCCAGTACTTC
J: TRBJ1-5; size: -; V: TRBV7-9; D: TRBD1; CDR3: CASSLDRGHQPQHF; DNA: TGTGCCAGCAGCCTGGACAGGGGCCACCAGCCCCAGCATTTT
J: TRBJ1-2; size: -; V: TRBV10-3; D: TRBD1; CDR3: CAISESRGQGTDGYTF; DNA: TGTGCCATCAGTGAAAGCCGAGGACAGGGAACGGATGGCTACACCTTC
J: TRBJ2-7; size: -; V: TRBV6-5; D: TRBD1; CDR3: CASRLRDRGSYEQYF; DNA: TGTGCCAGCAGACTACGGGACAGGGGCTCCTACGAGCAGTACTTC
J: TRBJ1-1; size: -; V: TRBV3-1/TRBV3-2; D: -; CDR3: CASSQTGKNTEAFF; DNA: TGTGCCAGCAGCCAGACCGGGAAGAACACTGAAGCTTTCTTT
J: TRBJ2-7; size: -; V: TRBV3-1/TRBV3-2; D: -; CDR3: CASSRRRNDPPYEQYF; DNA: TGTGCCAGCAGCCGCCGGAGGAACGACCCCCCCTACGAGCAGTACTTC
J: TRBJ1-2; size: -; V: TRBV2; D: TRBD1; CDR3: CASSDLQGGVGYTF; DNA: TGTGCCAGCAGTGATCTACAGGGGGGAGTTGGCTACACCTTC
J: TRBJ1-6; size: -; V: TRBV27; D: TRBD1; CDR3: CASRTDLTGGSPLHF; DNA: TGTGCCAGCAGGACCGACCTAACAGGGGGTTCACCCCTCCACTTT
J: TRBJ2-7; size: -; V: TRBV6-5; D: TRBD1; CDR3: CASSSKPGTASYEQYF; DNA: TGTGCCAGCAGTTCCAAGCCCGGGACAGCCAGCTACGAGCAGTACTTC
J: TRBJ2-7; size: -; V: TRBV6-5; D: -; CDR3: CASSYAGHLRSF; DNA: TGTGCCAGCAGTTACGCGGGACACTTGAGGAGCTTC
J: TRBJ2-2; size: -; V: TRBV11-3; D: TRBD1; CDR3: CASSQGDRELFF; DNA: TGTGCCAGCAGCCAGGGGGACAGGGAGCTGTTTTTT
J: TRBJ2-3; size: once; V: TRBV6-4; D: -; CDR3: CASRGYSALKSTDTQYF; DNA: TGTGCCAGCAGGGGATATTCAGCCCTTAAAAGCACAGATACGCAGTATTTT
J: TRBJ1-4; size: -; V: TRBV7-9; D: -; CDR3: CASSKSGAALVEKLFF; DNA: TGTGCCAGCAGCAAATCAGGGGCTGCCCTTGTTGAAAAACTGTTTTTT
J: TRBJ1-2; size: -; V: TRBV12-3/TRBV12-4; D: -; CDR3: CASKGFAGYGYTF; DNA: TGTGCCAGCAAGGGTTTCGCAGGCTATGGCTACACCTTC
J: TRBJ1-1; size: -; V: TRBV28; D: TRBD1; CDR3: CASSFTGALLNTEAFF; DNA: TGTGCCAGCAGTTTTACAGGGGCGCTATTGAACACTGAAGCTTTCTTT
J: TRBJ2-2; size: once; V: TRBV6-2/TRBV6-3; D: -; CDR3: CASSYSLGSANTGELFF; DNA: TGTGCCAGCAGTTACTCGTTAGGCAGCGCGAACACCGGGGAGCTGTTTTTT
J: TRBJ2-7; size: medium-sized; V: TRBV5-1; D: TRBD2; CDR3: CASSLWQQGGLAREQYF; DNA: TGCGCCAGCAGCTTGTGGCAACAGGGGGGACTAGCGCGCGAGCAGTACTTC
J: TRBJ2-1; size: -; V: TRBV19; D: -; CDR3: CAPSPAAKSYNEQFF; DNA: TGTGCCCCATCCCCGGCGGCGAAAAGCTACAATGAGCAGTTCTTC
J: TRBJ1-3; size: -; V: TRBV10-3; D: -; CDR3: CAISDSQGGNTIYF; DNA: TGTGCCATCAGTGACTCGCAGGGGGGAAACACCATATATTTT
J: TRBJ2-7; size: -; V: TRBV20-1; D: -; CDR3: CSARQDYEQYF; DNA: TGCAGTGCTAGACAGGATTACGAGCAGTACTTC
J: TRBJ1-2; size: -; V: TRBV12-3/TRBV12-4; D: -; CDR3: CASSLRPGGYTF; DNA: TGTGCCAGCAGTTTACGGCCGGGAGGCTACACCTTC
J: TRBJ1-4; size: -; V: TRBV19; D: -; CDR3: CASTGLHSGEKLFF; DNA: TGTGCCAGTACAGGGCTTCACTCGGGGGAAAAACTGTTTTTT
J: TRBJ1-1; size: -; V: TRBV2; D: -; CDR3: CASIGLGSNTEAFF; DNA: TGTGCCAGCATTGGGCTGGGATCGAACACTGAAGCTTTCTTT